What follows is one T cell receptor (beta chain) and its context. As yet, its antigen is unknown. These data are taken from a study of T-cell reconstitution after alpha-beta-depleted transplantation in children. Whole-study results and caveats: Day-60 TCRbeta diversity that was high in some patients was derived from surviving recipient T cells and thymic progenitors. Approximately two months post-transplant, alpha-beta T cells reportedly originated from several hundred expanded graft clones. At one year after transplant, newly produced T cells mostly accounted for T-cell counts and diversity.

Unique molecular identifiers featured in how the TCRbeta library was prepared. TCRdb redid the calling of the PCR reads with MiXCR, one entry per CDR3 protein. The profile shows 440,000 or so distinct CDR3 sequences, 43% of them singletons. Trimming took off 4 bases at V and 5 bases at J, with 15 bases between the two ends. CDR1 SGHRS and CDR2 YFSETQ come from the germline V gene. This CDR3 comprises 14 residues. The chain recombines TRBV5-1 with TRBJ1-2, with D possibly TRBD1 on 5 matching bases. This receptor was identified in a girl aged 2-10 years with aplastic anemia, due to receive a stem cell transplant. The specimen comprised PBMCs, sampled before TCRalphabeta/CD19-depleted stem cell transplant. This chain's CDR3 is CASSPTAQGYGYTF. CDR3 in DNA: TGCGCCAGCAGCCCGACAGCTCAGGGTTATGGCTACACCTTC.